The 30 T cell receptor beta chains presented below share a single source sample, sequenced in a study of OX40 agonist ivuxolimab in advanced cancers. The table came from immunoSEQ multiplex PCR; TCRdb's copy has only in-frame clones and leaves some out. The sample shows approximately 62,000 clones, over 75% of them seen only once. Sequenced here: CD4+ or CD8+ T cells sorted from blood, sampled in a trial of the OX40 agonist ivuxolimab. These receptors were obtained from an adult with an advanced solid tumor such as melanoma, head and neck, liver or kidney cancer.

The chain couples TRBV7-2 to TRBJ1-2; D ambiguous. The CDR3 consists of 12 residues. V gave up 1 base and J gave up 12 bases, with 12 bases separating them. Germline assignment: CDR1 SGHTA and CDR2 FQGNSA. The CDR3 sequence is CASSLEVRGHTF. In DNA form, the CDR3 reads TGTGCCAGCAGCTTAGAAGTTAGAGGGCACACCTTC.

The rearrangement joins TRBV5-1 to TRBJ2-3; 7 bases line up with TRBD1. Per the germline V gene, CDR1 is SGHRS and CDR2 is YFSETQ. CDR3 length: 14 amino acids. J lost 2 bases, V lost 4 bases, and 4 bases had no gene match. In nucleotides, the CDR3 is TGCGCCAGCAGCAGGCAGGGGGACACAGATACGCAGTATTTT. Residues: CASSRQGDTDTQYF.

This clone was seen a single time. The chain recombines TRBV21-1 with TRBJ1-5; the D segment call TRBD1 is taken from the table without a DNA check. TRBV21-1 is assigned pseudogene status. This CDR3 is 16 amino acids long. CDR3 protein: CASSKDRTGGGQPQHF. CDR3 DNA sequence: TGTGCCAGCAGCAAGGACCGGACAGGGGGAGGGCAGCCCCAGCATTTT.

This chain links TRBV30 with TRBJ1-3; 7 nucleotides align to TRBD1. V shed 5 bases and J 2 bases; nucleotides not matched to a gene: 6. CDR3 length: 14 amino acids. Germline V gives CDR1 GTSNPN, CDR2 SVGIG (reference sequence). CDR3 loop: CAWQTGLTGNTIYF. CDR3 in DNA: TGTGCCTGGCAGACAGGGCTTACTGGAAACACCATATATTTT.

The V and J genes are TRBV7-9 and TRBJ1-1; 7 bases match TRBD1. This CDR3 comprises 15 residues. Germline CDR1 is SEHNR and CDR2 is FQNEAQ (reference sequence). Trimming removed 5 bases from V and 0 bases from J; junction bases left unmatched: 6. This CDR3 is CASSSRTGVNTEAFF. The DNA of the CDR3 is TGTGCCAGCAGCAGCCGGACAGGAGTGAACACTGAAGCTTTCTTT.

The J gene is TRBJ2-7, the V gene TRBV27; 9 bases map to TRBD2. J lost 7 bases, V lost 2 bases, and 9 bases had no gene match. The CDR3 consists of 15 residues. CDR1 and CDR2 (germline): MNHEY, SMNVEV (reference sequence). The CDR3 is CASSLSSSGALEQYF. The CDR3 DNA reads TGTGCCAGCAGTTTAAGTTCTAGCGGGGCTCTAGAGCAGTACTTC.

V is TRBV28 and J is TRBJ1-2; tentatively, D is TRBD1 (5 bases). Germline lookup yields CDR1 MDHEN and CDR2 SYDVKM. There are 13 residues in the CDR3. The V end lost 4 bases, the J end lost 8 bases, and 14 bases lay between the germline ends. As DNA, the CDR3 is TGTGCCAGCAGTTCAGGGACGGTGGGAGGCTACACCTTC. Amino acid sequence: CASSSGTVGGYTF.

The V call is TRBV30, the J call TRBJ2-1, with 10 bases aligning to TRBD2. J gave up 7 bases and V 5 bases, and 8 bases lay outside the gene matches. Germline CDR1 is GTSNPN and CDR2 is SVGIG (reference sequence). The CDR3 has 14 amino acids. For the CDR3, the DNA is TGTGCCTGGGCCCGGACTAGCGGAAAGAATGAGCAGTTCTTC. It specifies CAWARTSGKNEQFF.

V usage is TRBV19 and J usage is TRBJ2-2; TRBD1 matches 7 bases. CDR1 is LNHDA and CDR2 is SQIVND in the germline V gene (reference sequence). This CDR3 spans 19 amino acids. Trimming at V came to 6 bases and at J to 4 bases, leaving 20 bases not matched to a gene. The CDR3, as DNA: TGTGCCAGTAGCGAGGGACAGAGAAGTTTGGGCCGAGCCACCGGGGAGCTGTTTTTT. As protein: CASSEGQRSLGRATGELFF.

The V call is TRBV11-3, the J call TRBJ2-3; no firm D call. The V and J ends lost 0 bases and 10 bases respectively, with 8 bases between them. Germline-derived CDR1 and CDR2 are SGHNT and YENEEA. The CDR3 has 12 amino acids. The chain's CDR3 is CASSLDLGAQYF. The CDR3 nucleotides read TGTGCCAGCAGCTTAGATCTAGGCGCGCAGTATTTT.

J is TRBJ1-1 and V is TRBV28; D unresolved. Between the trimmed V and J ends, which lost 3 bases and 0 bases, there was a span of 14 bases. The germline V gene encodes CDR1 MDHEN and CDR2 SYDVKM. The CDR3 loop spans 16 amino acids. CDR3 nucleotides: TGTGCCAGCAGTTTTGGGCGGAAAGGCGTGAACACTGAAGCTTTCTTT. Its protein product is CASSFGRKGVNTEAFF.

The gene calls are TRBV15 and TRBJ2-3, with TRBD2 matching over 10 bases. With 0 bases clipped from V and 6 bases from J, the junction kept 6 bases outside the gene matches. The CDR3 totals 16 residues. Per the germline V gene, CDR1 is LNHNV and CDR2 is YYDKDF (reference sequence). CDR3 loop: CATSRDLAGAVDTQYF. In DNA form, the CDR3 reads TGTGCCACCAGCAGAGATCTAGCGGGAGCAGTGGATACGCAGTATTTT.

The chain is built from TRBV7-9 and TRBJ2-7; D tentatively fits TRBD1 or TRBD2 (6 bases each). The germline V gene has CDR1 SEHNR and CDR2 FQNEAQ (reference sequence). V was clipped by 3 bases and J by 0 bases, with 9 bases between them. The CDR3 covers 14 residues. CDR3 loop: CASSFGGISYEQYF. The CDR3 DNA sequence: TGTGCCAGCAGCTTCGGGGGCATCTCCTACGAGCAGTACTTC.

This chain uses TRBV2 with TRBJ1-2; D remains ambiguous. The CDR3 is 13 amino acids. V was pared by 1 base and J by 8 bases, with 11 bases between. The V gene's germline CDR1 is SNHLY and CDR2 FYNNEI. The CDR3 is CASSEELARGYTF. Here the CDR3 DNA reads TGTGCCAGCAGTGAAGAGCTGGCTCGAGGCTACACCTTC.

This CDR3 reads CASTPLGKGQGQPQHF. The CDR3 nucleotides are TGTGCCAGTACCCCACTGGGCAAGGGCCAAGGGCAGCCCCAGCATTTT. This chain links TRBV19 with TRBJ1-5; D is unclear. Germline V lookup: CDR1 LNHDA, CDR2 SQIVND (reference sequence). The CDR3 covers 16 residues. Trimming left V 7 bases short and J 7 bases short, with 23 bases between.

This chain uses TRBV1 with TRBJ1-4; the table's D gene call, TRBD1, was not cross checked with the DNA. TRBV1 is flagged as a pseudogene. This CDR3 is 17 amino acids long. The CDR3 DNA sequence: TGCACCAGCAGCCAAGATCCCAGGGGCCATTCCTGTGAAAAACTGTTTTTT. Its translation: CTSSQDPRGHSCEKLFF.

CDR3 amino acids: CASSLSSTGRLLSPLHF. The CDR3 nucleotides are TGTGCCAGCAGCTTATCATCAACAGGCAGGTTGCTTTCACCCCTCCACTTT. V gene TRBV7-9 combines with J gene TRBJ1-6, with D possibly being TRBD1 (5 bases). This CDR3 has 17 amino acids. Germline-derived CDR1 and CDR2 are SEHNR and FQNEAQ (reference sequence). Trimming removed 2 bases at V and 9 bases at J, with 20 bases between.

DNA for the CDR3: TGCAGCCCCGTGGTGCAAGAGACCCAGTACTTC. Encoded protein: CSPVVQETQYF. The V and J genes are TRBV29-1 and TRBJ2-5; D unclear. The V end was cut by 8 bases, the J end by 2 bases, with 9 bases between. CDR3 length equals 11 residues. In germline, CDR1 is SQVTM, CDR2 ANQGSEA.

The chain joins TRBV5-6 to TRBJ1-6; 11 bases are shared with TRBD1. V was clipped by 6 bases and J by 8 bases; unmatched bases: 4. CDR1 SGHDT and CDR2 YYEEEE come from the germline V gene. The CDR3 is 14 residues long. For the CDR3, the DNA is TGTGCCAGCAACCAGGGACAGGGGGATTCACCCCTCCACTTT. Protein sequence: CASNQGQGDSPLHF.

This chain uses TRBV27 with TRBJ1-2; no definite D call. V was shortened by 3 bases and J by 0 bases, with 14 bases between the two germline ends. Germline CDR1 and CDR2: MNHEY and SMNVEV (reference sequence). This CDR3 contains 16 residues. The CDR3 coding sequence is TGTGCCAGCAGTTTGTATGGAGAAACGACTAACTATGGCTACACCTTC. Amino acids: CASSLYGETTNYGYTF.

The chain has TRBV29-1 and TRBJ2-7; 13 bases line up with TRBD2. Germline loops: CDR1 SQVTM, CDR2 ANQGSEA. J gave up 4 bases and V 4 bases, and 10 bases lay outside the gene matches. The CDR3 extends over 16 amino acids. CDR3 nucleotides: TGCAGCGTTGCTGCGACTAGCGGGAGGATGAGGTACGAGCAGTACTTC. As protein: CSVAATSGRMRYEQYF.

The chain has TRBV6-5 and TRBJ2-7, with 11 bases identical to TRBD1. Germline loops: CDR1 MNHEY, CDR2 SVGAGI. With V trimmed by 7 bases and J by 4 bases, 6 bases remained unmatched. The CDR3 is 14 amino acids. CDR3 sequence reads: CASTPGQGVYEQYF. The CDR3 region has the DNA TGTGCCAGCACTCCGGGACAGGGGGTATACGAGCAGTACTTC.

This clone was counted a single time. The J gene is TRBJ2-2, the V gene TRBV7-2, with D possibly TRBD2 on 6 matching bases. Trimming left V 2 bases short and J 3 bases short, with 19 bases between. From germline, CDR1 is SGHTA and CDR2 FQGNSA. The CDR3 has 18 amino acids. Here the CDR3 DNA reads TGTGCCAGCAGCTTATACACGTCCCGGGAGAGGTACACCGGGGAGCTGTTTTTT. Residues: CASSLYTSRERYTGELFF.

This chain uses TRBV29-1 with TRBJ2-7; 9 bases align to TRBD1. Per germline, CDR1 SQVTM and CDR2 ANQGSEA. V shed 6 bases and J 3 bases; nucleotides not matched to a gene: 3. The CDR3 covers 12 residues. In DNA form, the CDR3 reads TGCAGCGTGGAGGGACAGGGCTACGAGCAGTACTTC. Translating it yields CSVEGQGYEQYF.

This rearrangement joins TRBV7-6 to TRBJ2-1; 8 nucleotides match TRBD2. Losses at the gene ends were 5 bases for V and 4 bases for J; bases not matched to a gene: 10. CDR1 and CDR2 from the germline V gene are SGHVS and FNYEAQ. This CDR3 comprises 16 residues. CDR3 in DNA: TGTGCCAGCAGCCGCGCCGGAAGCGGGGGATACAATGAGCAGTTCTTC. Translation: CASSRAGSGGYNEQFF.

The chain links TRBV5-1 to TRBJ2-5; D possibly matches TRBD1 or TRBD2 (6 bases each). The J call may not be correct, given that the DNA end is closer to TRBJ2-7. Germline assignment: CDR1 SGHRS and CDR2 YFSETQ. This CDR3 is 16 amino acids long. The CDR3 bases are TGCGCCAGCAGCTCTATCGACCAGGGGAGGTCCTACGAGCAGTACTTC. It encodes CASSSIDQGRSYEQYF.

The chain joins TRBV14 to TRBJ1-1; no clear D. Trimming pared 0 bases from V and 1 base from J, leaving 6 bases between. The CDR3 has 14 amino acids. Germline CDR1 and CDR2: SGHDN and FVKESK. The CDR3 coding sequence is TGTGCCAGCAGCCAAGAAGACCGGAACACTGAAGCTTTCTTT. Encoded protein: CASSQEDRNTEAFF. The full variable domain, in which reference TRBV14 and TRBJ1-1 provide the parts outside the CDR3, is EAGVTQFPSHSVIEKGQTVTLRCDPISGHDNLYWYRRVMGKEIKFLLHFVKESKQDESGMPNNRFLAERTGGTYSTLKVQPAELEDSGVYFCASSQEDRNTEAFFGQGTRLTVV.

This sequence joins TRBV19 and TRBJ1-1; 9 positions match TRBD1. Losses at the gene ends were 7 bases for V and 5 bases for J; bases not matched to a gene: 17. Germline V CDR1 and CDR2: LNHDA, SQIVND (reference sequence). The CDR3 spans 17 residues. CDR3 protein: CASTTRGTGRGNTEAFF. The CDR3 DNA follows: TGTGCCAGTACCACGCGTGGGACAGGGAGGGGAAATACTGAAGCTTTCTTT.

The chain uses TRBV7-9 and TRBJ2-5; 8 bases line up with TRBD2. Germline lookup yields CDR1 SEHNR and CDR2 FQNEAQ (reference sequence). V dropped 6 bases and J dropped 5; count of bases not matched to a gene: 14. This CDR3 is built from 16 residues. For the CDR3, the DNA is TGTGCCAGCAGTTTACTAGACGGGGGGGTTCGGGAGACCCAGTACTTC. This sequence encodes CASSLLDGGVRETQYF.

The chain employs TRBV19 and TRBJ2-5; 8 nucleotides align to TRBD2. Trimming removed 0 bases from V and 2 bases from J; junction bases left unmatched: 5. Germline loops: CDR1 LNHDA, CDR2 SQIVND (reference sequence). CDR3 length: 16 amino acids. This chain's CDR3 is CASSIERLAQQETQYF. CDR3 DNA: TGTGCCAGTAGTATAGAGCGACTAGCGCAACAAGAGACCCAGTACTTC.